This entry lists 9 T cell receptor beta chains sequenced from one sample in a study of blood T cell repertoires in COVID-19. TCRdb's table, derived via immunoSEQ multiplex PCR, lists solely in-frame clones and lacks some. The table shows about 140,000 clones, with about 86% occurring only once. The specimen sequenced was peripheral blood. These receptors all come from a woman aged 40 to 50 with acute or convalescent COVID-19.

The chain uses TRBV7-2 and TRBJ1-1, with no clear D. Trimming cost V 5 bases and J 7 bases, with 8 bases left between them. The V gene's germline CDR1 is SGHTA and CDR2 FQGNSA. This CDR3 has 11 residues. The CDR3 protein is CASSAEGEAFF. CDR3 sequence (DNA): TGTGCCAGCAGCGCGGAGGGTGAAGCTTTCTTT.

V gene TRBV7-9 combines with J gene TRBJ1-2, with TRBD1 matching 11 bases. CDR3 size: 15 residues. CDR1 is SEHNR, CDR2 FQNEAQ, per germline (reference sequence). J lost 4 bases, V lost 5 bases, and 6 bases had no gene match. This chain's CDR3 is CASSPGQGAGYGYTF. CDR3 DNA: TGTGCCAGCAGCCCCGGACAGGGGGCTGGCTATGGCTACACCTTC.

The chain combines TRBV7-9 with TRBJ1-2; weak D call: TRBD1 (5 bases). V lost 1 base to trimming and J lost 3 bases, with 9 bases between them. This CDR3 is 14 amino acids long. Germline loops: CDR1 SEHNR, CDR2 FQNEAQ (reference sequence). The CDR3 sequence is CASSLDQTDYGYTF. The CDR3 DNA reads TGTGCCAGCAGCTTAGATCAGACAGACTATGGCTACACCTTC.

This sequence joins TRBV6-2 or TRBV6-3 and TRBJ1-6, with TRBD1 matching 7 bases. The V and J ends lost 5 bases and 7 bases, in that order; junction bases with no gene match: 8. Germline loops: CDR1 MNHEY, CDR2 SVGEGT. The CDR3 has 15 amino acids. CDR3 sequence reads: CASSRLGQMNSPLHF. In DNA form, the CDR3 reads TGTGCCAGCAGTCGTTTGGGACAGATGAATTCACCCCTCCACTTT.

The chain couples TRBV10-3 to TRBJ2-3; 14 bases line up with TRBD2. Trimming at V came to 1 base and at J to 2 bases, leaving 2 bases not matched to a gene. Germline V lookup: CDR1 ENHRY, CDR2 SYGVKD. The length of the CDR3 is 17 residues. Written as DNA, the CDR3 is TGTGCCATCAGTGAGTGGGGACTAGCGGGGGCCACAGATACGCAGTATTTT. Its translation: CAISEWGLAGATDTQYF.

The chain's CDR3 is CASRPGVGGTQYF. In DNA, the CDR3 is TGTGCCAGCAGACCCGGGGTAGGCGGGACCCAGTACTTC. The rearrangement uses TRBV7-9 and TRBJ2-5; weak D call: TRBD2 (5 bases). Germline CDR1 and CDR2: SEHNR and FQNEAQ (reference sequence). The CDR3 consists of 13 residues. V lost 6 bases to trimming and J lost 7 bases, with 15 bases between them. The entire variable domain, with the rest obtained from reference TRBV7-9 and TRBJ2-5, is as follows: DTGVSQNPRHKITKRGQNVTFRCDPISEHNRLYWYRQTLGQGPEFLTYFQNEAQLEKSRLLSDRFSAERPKGSFSTLEIQRTEQGDSAMYLCASRPGVGGTQYFGPGTRLLVL.

The CDR3 here is CSVEVQDGYTF. CDR3 coding DNA: TGCAGCGTTGAAGTTCAGGATGGCTACACCTTC. This chain links TRBV29-1 with TRBJ1-2; D is undetermined. Germline V gene sequence: CDR1 SQVTM, CDR2 ANQGSEA. V dropped 1 base and J dropped 6 bases, with 6 bases sitting between them. The CDR3 extends over 11 amino acids.

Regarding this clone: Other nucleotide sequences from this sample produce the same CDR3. CDR3: CSVGTGGYNEQFF. CDR3 coding DNA: TGCAGCGTTGGGACAGGGGGCTACAATGAGCAGTTCTTC. The rearrangement links TRBV29-1 to TRBJ2-1; 10 positions match TRBD1. The CDR3 is made up of 13 amino acids. CDR1 is SQVTM and CDR2 is ANQGSEA in the germline V gene. The V and J ends lost 4 bases and 3 bases, in that order; junction bases with no gene match: 0.

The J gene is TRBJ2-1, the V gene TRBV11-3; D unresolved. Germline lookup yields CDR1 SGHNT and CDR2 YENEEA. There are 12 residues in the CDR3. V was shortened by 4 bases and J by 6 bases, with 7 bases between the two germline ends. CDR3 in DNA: TGTGCCAGCAGCTCCTTCCCCAATGAGCAGTTCTTC. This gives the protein CASSSFPNEQFF.